This entry is about one TCR beta chain. TCRdb fed the RT-PCR reads into MiXCR, producing one record per CDR3 protein. The data contain around 700,000 distinct CDR3 sequences, over 12% of them singletons. Trimming pared 0 bases from V and 6 bases from J, leaving 12 bases between. This CDR3 has 14 amino acids. Germline values: CDR1 SGHRS, CDR2 YFSETQ. The clonotype originates from a female donor in good health, serving as a healthy control. The chain joins TRBV5-1 to TRBJ1-1; D gene ambiguous. What was sequenced was memory CD4+ T cells from blood. CDR3 amino acids: CASSLDTLVAEAFF. CDR3 coding DNA: TGCGCCAGCAGCTTGGACACCCTTGTCGCTGAAGCTTTCTTT.